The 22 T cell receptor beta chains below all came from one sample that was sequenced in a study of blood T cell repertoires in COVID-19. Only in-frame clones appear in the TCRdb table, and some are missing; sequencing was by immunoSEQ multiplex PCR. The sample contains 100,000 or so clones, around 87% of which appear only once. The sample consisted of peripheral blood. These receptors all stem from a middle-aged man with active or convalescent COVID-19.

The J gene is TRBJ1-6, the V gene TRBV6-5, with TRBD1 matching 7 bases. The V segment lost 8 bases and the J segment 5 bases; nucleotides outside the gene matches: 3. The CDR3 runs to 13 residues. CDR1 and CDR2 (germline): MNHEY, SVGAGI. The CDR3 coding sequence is TGTGCCAGCGGGACAGATCATAATTCACCCCTCCACTTT. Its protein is CASGTDHNSPLHF.

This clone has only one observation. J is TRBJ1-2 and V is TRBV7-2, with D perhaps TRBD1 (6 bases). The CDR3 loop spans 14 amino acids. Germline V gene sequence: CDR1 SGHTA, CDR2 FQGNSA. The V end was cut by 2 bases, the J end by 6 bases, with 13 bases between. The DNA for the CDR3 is TGTGCCAGCAGCTTACCCAGACAGGTGAATGGCTACACCTTC. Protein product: CASSLPRQVNGYTF.

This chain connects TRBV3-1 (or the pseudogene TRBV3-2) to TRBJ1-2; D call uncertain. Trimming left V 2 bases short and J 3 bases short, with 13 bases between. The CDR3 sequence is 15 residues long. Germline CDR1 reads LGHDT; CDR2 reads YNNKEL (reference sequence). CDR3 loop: CASSQLGSRYYGYTF. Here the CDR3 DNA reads TGTGCCAGCAGCCAACTCGGGTCTCGGTACTATGGCTACACCTTC.

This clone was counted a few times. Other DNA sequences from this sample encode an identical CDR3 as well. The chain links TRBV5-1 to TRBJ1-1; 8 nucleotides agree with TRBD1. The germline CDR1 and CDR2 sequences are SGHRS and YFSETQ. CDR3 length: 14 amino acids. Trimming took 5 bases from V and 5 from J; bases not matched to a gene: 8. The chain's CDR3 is CASSLDRGGTEAFF. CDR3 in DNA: TGCGCCAGCAGTCTAGACAGGGGAGGAACTGAAGCTTTCTTT. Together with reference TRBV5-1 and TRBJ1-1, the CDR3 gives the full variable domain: KAGVTQTPRYLIKTRGQQVTLSCSPISGHRSVSWYQQTPGQGLQFLFEYFSETQRNKGNFPGRFSGRQFSNSRSEMNVSTLELGDSALYLCASSLDRGGTEAFFGQGTRLTVV.

The CDR3 DNA is TGTGCCAGCAGCTTAGGACAGGGGTCTGGTGGCTACACCTTC. Its translation: CASSLGQGSGGYTF. The gene calls are TRBV11-2 and TRBJ1-2, with 8 positions matching TRBD1. Germline CDR1 SGHAT, CDR2 FQNNGV. The CDR3 has 14 amino acids. The V gene end was trimmed by 1 base and the J gene end by 7 bases; junction bases not matched to a gene: 5. The entire variable domain, with the rest obtained from reference TRBV11-2 and TRBJ1-2, is as follows: EAGVAQSPRYKIIEKRQSVAFWCNPISGHATLYWYQQILGQGPKLLIQFQNNGVVDDSQLPKDRFSAERLKGVDSTLKIQPAKLEDSAVYLCASSLGQGSGGYTFGSGTRLTVV.

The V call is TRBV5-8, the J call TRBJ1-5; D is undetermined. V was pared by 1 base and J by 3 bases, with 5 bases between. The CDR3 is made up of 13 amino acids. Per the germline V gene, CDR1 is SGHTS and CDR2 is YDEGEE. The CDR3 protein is CASSLISNQPQHF. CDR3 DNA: TGTGCCAGCAGCTTGATATCCAATCAGCCCCAGCATTTT.

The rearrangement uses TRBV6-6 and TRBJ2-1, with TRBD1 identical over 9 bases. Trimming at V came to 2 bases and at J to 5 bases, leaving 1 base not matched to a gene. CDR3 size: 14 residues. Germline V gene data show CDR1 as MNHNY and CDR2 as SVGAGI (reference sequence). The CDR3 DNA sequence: TGTGCCAGCAGTTACGGGGACAGGGACAATGAGCAGTTCTTC. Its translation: CASSYGDRDNEQFF.

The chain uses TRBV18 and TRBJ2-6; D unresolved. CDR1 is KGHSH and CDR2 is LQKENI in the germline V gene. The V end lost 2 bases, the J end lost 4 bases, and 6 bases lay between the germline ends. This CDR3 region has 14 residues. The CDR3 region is CASSPESGANVLTF. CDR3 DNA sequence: TGTGCCAGCTCACCAGAGTCCGGGGCCAACGTCCTGACTTTC.

CDR3 DNA sequence: TGCAGCGTTTCCGGGGGGGCCGATACGCAGTATTTT. Translated: CSVSGGADTQYF. The V and J genes are TRBV29-1 and TRBJ2-3, with TRBD2 matching over 8 bases. CDR1 is SQVTM and CDR2 is ANQGSEA in the germline V gene. The CDR3 loop spans 12 amino acids. The junction had 4 bases not matched to a gene; V was cut back by 5 bases and J by 6 bases.

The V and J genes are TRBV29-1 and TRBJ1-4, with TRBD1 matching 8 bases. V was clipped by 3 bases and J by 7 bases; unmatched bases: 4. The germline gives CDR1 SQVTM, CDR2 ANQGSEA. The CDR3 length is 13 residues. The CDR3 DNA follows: TGCAGCGTTGATGGGACAGGTGGTGAAAAACTGTTTTTT. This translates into CSVDGTGGEKLFF.

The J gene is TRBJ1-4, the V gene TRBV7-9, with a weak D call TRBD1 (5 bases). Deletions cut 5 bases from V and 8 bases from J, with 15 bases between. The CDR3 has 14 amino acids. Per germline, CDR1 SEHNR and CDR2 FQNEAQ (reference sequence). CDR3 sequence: CASSQDRGGEKLFF. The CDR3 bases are TGTGCCAGCAGCCAGGATAGGGGAGGAGAAAAACTGTTTTTT. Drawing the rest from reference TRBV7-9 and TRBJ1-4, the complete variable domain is DTGVSQNPRHKITKRGQNVTFRCDPISEHNRLYWYRQTLGQGPEFLTYFQNEAQLEKSRLLSDRFSAERPKGSFSTLEIQRTEQGDSAMYLCASSQDRGGEKLFFGSGTQLSVL.

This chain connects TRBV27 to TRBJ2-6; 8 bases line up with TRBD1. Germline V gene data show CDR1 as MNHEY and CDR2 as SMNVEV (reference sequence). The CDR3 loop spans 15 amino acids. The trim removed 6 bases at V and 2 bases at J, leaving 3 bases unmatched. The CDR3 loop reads CASSKTGAGANVLTF. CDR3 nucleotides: TGTGCCAGCAGCAAGACAGGGGCTGGGGCCAACGTCCTGACTTTC.

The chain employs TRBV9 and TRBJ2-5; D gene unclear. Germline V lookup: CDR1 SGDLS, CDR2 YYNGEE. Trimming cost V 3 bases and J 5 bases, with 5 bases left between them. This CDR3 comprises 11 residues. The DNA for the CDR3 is TGTGCCAGCAGCGCCGGTGAGACCCAGTACTTC. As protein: CASSAGETQYF.

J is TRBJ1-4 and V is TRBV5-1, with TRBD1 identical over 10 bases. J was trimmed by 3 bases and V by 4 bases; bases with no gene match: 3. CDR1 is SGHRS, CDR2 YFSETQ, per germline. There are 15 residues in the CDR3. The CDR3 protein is CASSRTGGSNEKLFF. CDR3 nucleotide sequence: TGCGCCAGCAGCAGGACAGGGGGTTCTAATGAAAAACTGTTTTTT.

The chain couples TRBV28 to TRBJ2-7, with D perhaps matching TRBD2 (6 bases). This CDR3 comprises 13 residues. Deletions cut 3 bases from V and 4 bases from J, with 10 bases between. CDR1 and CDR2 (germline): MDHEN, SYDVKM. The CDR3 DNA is TGTGCCAGCAGTTTTATTGGGGGGTACGAGCAGTACTTC. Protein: CASSFIGGYEQYF.

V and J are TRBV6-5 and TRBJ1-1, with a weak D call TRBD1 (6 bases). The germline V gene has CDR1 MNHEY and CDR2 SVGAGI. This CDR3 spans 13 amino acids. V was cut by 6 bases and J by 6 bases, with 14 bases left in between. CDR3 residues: CASSNQGGPEAFF. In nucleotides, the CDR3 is TGTGCCAGCAGCAACCAAGGGGGACCTGAAGCTTTCTTT.

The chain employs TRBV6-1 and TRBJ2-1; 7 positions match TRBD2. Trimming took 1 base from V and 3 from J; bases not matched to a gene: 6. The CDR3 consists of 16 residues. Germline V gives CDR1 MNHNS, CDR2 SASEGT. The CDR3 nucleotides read TGTGCCAGCAGTGAAGAGGGGAGGGACGGCTACAATGAGCAGTTCTTC. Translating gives CASSEEGRDGYNEQFF.

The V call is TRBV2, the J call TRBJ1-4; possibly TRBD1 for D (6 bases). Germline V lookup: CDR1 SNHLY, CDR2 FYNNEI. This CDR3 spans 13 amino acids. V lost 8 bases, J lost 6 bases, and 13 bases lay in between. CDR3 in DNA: TGTGCCAGCTGGGGGGGCTCGTATGAAAAACTGTTTTTT. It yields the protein CASWGGSYEKLFF.

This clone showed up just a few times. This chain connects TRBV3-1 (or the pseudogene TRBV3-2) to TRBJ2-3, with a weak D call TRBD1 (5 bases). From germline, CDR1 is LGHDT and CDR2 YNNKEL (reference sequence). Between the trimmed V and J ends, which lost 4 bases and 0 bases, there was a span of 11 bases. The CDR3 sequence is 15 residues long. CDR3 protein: CASSPRQGSTDTQYF. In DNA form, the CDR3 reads TGTGCCAGCAGCCCACGCCAGGGTAGCACAGATACGCAGTATTTT.

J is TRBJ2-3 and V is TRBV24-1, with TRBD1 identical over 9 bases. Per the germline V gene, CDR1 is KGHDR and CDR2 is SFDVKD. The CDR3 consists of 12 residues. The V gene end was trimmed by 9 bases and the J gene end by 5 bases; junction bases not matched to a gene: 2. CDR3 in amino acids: CATGQGKDTQYF. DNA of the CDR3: TGTGCCACCGGACAGGGGAAAGATACGCAGTATTTT.

CDR3 region: CASSPWTGGMDGELFF. The CDR3 nucleotides read TGTGCCAGCAGTCCCTGGACAGGGGGCATGGACGGGGAGCTGTTTTTT. This chain connects TRBV27 to TRBJ2-2; 11 bases are a match to TRBD1. V lost 5 bases and J lost 7; bases outside the gene matches: 9. CDR3 length: 16 residues. Germline values: CDR1 MNHEY, CDR2 SMNVEV (reference sequence).

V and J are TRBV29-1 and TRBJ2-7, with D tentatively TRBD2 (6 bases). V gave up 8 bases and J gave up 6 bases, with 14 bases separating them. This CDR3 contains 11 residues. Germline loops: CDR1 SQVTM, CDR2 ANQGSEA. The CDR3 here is CSFEGRGEQYF. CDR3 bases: TGCAGCTTCGAGGGGCGGGGCGAGCAGTACTTC.